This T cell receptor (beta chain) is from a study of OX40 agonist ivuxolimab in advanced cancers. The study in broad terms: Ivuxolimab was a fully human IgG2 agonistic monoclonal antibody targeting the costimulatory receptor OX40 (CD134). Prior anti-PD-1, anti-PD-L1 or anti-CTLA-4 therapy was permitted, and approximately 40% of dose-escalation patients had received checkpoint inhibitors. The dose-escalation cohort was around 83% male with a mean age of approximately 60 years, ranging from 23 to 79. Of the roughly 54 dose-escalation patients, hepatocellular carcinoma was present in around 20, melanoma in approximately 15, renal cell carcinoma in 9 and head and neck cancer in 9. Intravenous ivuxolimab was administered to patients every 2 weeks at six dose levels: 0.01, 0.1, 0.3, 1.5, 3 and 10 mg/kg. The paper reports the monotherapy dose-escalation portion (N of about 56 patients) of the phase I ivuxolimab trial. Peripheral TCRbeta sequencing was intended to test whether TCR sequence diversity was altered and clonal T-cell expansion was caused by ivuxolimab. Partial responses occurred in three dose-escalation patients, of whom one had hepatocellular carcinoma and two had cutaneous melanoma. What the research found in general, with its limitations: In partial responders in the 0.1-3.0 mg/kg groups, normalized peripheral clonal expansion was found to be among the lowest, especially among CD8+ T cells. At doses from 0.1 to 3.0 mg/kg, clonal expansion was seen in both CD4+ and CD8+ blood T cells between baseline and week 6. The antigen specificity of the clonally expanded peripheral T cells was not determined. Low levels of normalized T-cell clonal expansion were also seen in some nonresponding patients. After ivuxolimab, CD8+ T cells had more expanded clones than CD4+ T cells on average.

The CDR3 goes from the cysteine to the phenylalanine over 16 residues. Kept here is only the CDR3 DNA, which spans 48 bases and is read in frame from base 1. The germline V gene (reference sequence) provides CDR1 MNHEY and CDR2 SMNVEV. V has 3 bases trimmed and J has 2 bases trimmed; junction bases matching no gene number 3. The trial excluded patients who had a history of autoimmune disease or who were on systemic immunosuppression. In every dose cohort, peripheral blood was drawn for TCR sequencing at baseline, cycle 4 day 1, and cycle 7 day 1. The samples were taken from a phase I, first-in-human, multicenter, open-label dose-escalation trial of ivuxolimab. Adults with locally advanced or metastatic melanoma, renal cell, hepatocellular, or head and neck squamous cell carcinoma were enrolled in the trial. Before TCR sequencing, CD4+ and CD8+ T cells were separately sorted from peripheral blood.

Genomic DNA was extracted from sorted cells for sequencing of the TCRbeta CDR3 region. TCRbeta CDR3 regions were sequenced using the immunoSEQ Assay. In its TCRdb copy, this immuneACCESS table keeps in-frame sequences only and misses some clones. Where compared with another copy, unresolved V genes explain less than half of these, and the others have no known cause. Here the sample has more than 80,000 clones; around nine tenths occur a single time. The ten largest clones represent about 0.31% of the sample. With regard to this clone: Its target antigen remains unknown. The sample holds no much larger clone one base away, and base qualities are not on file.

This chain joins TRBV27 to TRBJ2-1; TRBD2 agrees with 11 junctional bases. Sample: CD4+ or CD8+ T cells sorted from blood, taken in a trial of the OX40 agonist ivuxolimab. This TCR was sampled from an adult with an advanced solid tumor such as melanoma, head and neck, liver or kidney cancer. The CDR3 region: CASSFLTSGTYNEQFF. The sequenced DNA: TGTGCCAGCAGTTTCTTGACTAGCGGGACCTACAATGAGCAGTTCTTC.